A selection of T cell receptor beta chains follows, all from one sample in a study of blood T cell repertoires in COVID-19. Only in-frame clones appear in the TCRdb table, and some are missing; sequencing was by immunoSEQ multiplex PCR. This table has 150,000 to 200,000 clones, 79% appearing once. Material for sequencing was peripheral blood. All receptors come from a man aged 55-75 years with active or convalescent COVID-19. CDR3s include the opening cysteine and the closing phenylalanine or tryptophan. Each record gives: CDR3 length, clone size, V gene, D gene, J gene, CDR3 DNA, CDR3 protein. D genes are given only for firm matches. A clone size is listed for some rows: how often the clone was seen (once, few, many), or a class if it is expanded.

length: 19
size: NA
V: TRBV15
D: TRBD2
J: TRBJ2-6
DNA: TGTGCCACCAGCAGAGATACCTCAGCGGGAAGCTCTGGGGCCAACGTCCTGACTTTC
CDR3: CATSRDTSAGSSGANVLTF

length: 19
size: NA
V: TRBV7-2
D: TRBD1
J: TRBJ2-6
DNA: TGTGCCAGCAGCCTAGCGGCCGGGACAGGGAGTCCTGGGGCCAACGTCCTGACTTTC
CDR3: CASSLAAGTGSPGANVLTF

length: 16
size: few
V: TRBV28
D: TRBD1
J: TRBJ2-5
DNA: TGTGCCAGCAGTTTGATGACAGGGACAAAGGGAAAGACCCAGTACTTC
CDR3: CASSLMTGTKGKTQYF

length: 13
size: NA
V: TRBV12-3/TRBV12-4
D: NA
J: TRBJ1-5
DNA: TGTGCCAGCAGGCTGACAGGCAATCAGCCCCAGCATTTT
CDR3: CASRLTGNQPQHF

length: 16
size: NA
V: TRBV2
D: TRBD2
J: TRBJ2-2
DNA: TGTGCCAGCAGTTTAGCGGGAGGGGCGAACACCGGGGAGCTGTTTTTT
CDR3: CASSLAGGANTGELFF

length: 13
size: NA
V: TRBV7-3
D: NA
J: TRBJ2-1
DNA: TGTGCCAGCAGCTCGACTCCCGCGGGGGAGCAGTTCTTC
CDR3: CASSSTPAGEQFF

length: 15
size: NA
V: TRBV28
D: TRBD1
J: TRBJ1-1
DNA: TGTGCCAGCAGGGGTCCACAGGGGGAGGGCACTGAAGCTTTCTTT
CDR3: CASRGPQGEGTEAFF

length: 18
size: NA
V: TRBV7-9
D: TRBD2
J: TRBJ2-3
DNA: TGTGCCTCCGCCTCGGGCTTCGGTCGGGGGGTAGCCACAGATACGCAGTATTTT
CDR3: CASASGFGRGVATDTQYF

length: 17
size: NA
V: TRBV24-1
D: TRBD1
J: TRBJ2-3
DNA: TGTGCCACCAGTGATTTATTGGGCAGGGGGTCCACAGATACGCAGTATTTT
CDR3: CATSDLLGRGSTDTQYF

length: 15
size: few
V: TRBV11-2
D: NA
J: TRBJ2-7
DNA: TGTGCCAGCAGCTCCTGGGGGCTATACTCCTACGAGCAGTACTTC
CDR3: CASSSWGLYSYEQYF

length: 16
size: NA
V: TRBV21-1
D: NA
J: TRBJ2-1
DNA: TGTGCCAGCACCCCGAGCCCAGGGGAAATTTACAATGAGCAGTTCTTC
CDR3: CASTPSPGEIYNEQFF

length: 14
size: NA
V: TRBV4-2
D: NA
J: TRBJ2-1
DNA: TGTGCCAGCAGCCAAGAAGATCGGTACAATGAGCAGTTCTTC
CDR3: CASSQEDRYNEQFF

length: 12
size: NA
V: TRBV12-3/TRBV12-4
D: TRBD1
J: TRBJ1-6
DNA: TGTGCCAGCAGTTTGAAGACAGGGCGGCCTGAGTTT
CDR3: CASSLKTGRPEF

length: 16
size: NA
V: TRBV18
D: TRBD2
J: TRBJ2-1
DNA: TGTGCCAGCTCACCACCTAGGACGGGAGGGCGCGGTGAGCAGTTCTTC
CDR3: CASSPPRTGGRGEQFF

length: 16
size: NA
V: TRBV5-1
D: TRBD2
J: TRBJ2-3
DNA: TGCGCCAGCAGCTTGTTAGCGGGAGGAGGCACAGATACGCAGTATTTT
CDR3: CASSLLAGGGTDTQYF

length: 16
size: NA
V: TRBV7-3
D: TRBD2
J: TRBJ2-3
DNA: TGTGCCAGCAGCCGCAGTGGCGGGAGCGGCGCAGATACGCAGTATTTT
CDR3: CASSRSGGSGADTQYF

length: 12
size: NA
V: TRBV21-1
D: NA
J: TRBJ1-2
DNA: TGTGCCAGCAGCAAACCCCAGCGGGGCTACACCTTC
CDR3: CASSKPQRGYTF

length: 15
size: once
V: TRBV3-1/TRBV3-2
D: NA
J: TRBJ2-3
DNA: TGTGCCAGCAGCCAAGATTTTACAGTGTCAGATACGCAGTATTTT
CDR3: CASSQDFTVSDTQYF

length: 18
size: NA
V: TRBV12-1
D: NA
J: TRBJ2-2
DNA: TGTGCCAGCAGCTCCCCAAAGCCCGACAGGGGTAGGGGGCTAGAGCTGTTTTTT
CDR3: CASSSPKPDRGRGLELFF

length: 12
size: once
V: TRBV30
D: NA
J: TRBJ1-2
DNA: TGTGCCTGGAGTCTAAAGAGCTATGGCTACACCTTC
CDR3: CAWSLKSYGYTF

length: 14
size: NA
V: TRBV7-9
D: NA
J: TRBJ2-7
DNA: TGTGCCAGCAGCAGAATGCCGGGAAGCTACGAGCAGTACTTC
CDR3: CASSRMPGSYEQYF

length: 15
size: NA
V: TRBV9
D: NA
J: TRBJ1-2
DNA: TGTGCCAGCAGCCCCCGTTCGACAGTAGACTATGGCTACACCTTC
CDR3: CASSPRSTVDYGYTF

length: 15
size: NA
V: TRBV28
D: NA
J: TRBJ1-5
DNA: TGTGCCAGCAGTTTCATGCCAAAAGAGGGCCAGCCCCAGCATTTT
CDR3: CASSFMPKEGQPQHF

length: 15
size: once
V: TRBV18
D: TRBD2
J: TRBJ2-7
DNA: TGTGCCAGCTCACCTGGACTAGCGGGAGCCTACGAGCAGTACTTC
CDR3: CASSPGLAGAYEQYF

length: 15
size: NA
V: TRBV7-2
D: NA
J: TRBJ2-5
DNA: TGTGCCAGCAGCTCAGGGTGGGGTCACCAAGAGACCCAGTACTTC
CDR3: CASSSGWGHQETQYF

length: 15
size: NA
V: TRBV5-4
D: NA
J: TRBJ2-3
DNA: TGTGCCAGCAGCACGCGAACCGGGGGCACAGATACGCAGTATTTT
CDR3: CASSTRTGGTDTQYF

length: 15
size: NA
V: TRBV6-5
D: NA
J: TRBJ1-3
DNA: TGTGCCAGCAGTTACGGAGGGGTCTCTGGAAACACCATATATTTT
CDR3: CASSYGGVSGNTIYF

length: 16
size: few
V: TRBV7-9
D: TRBD1
J: TRBJ1-5
DNA: TGTGCCAGCAGCCCGGGGACAGGGGGCAGTTGGTCGCCCCAGCATTTT
CDR3: CASSPGTGGSWSPQHF

length: 15
size: NA
V: TRBV4-2
D: NA
J: TRBJ1-2
DNA: TGTGCCAGCAGCCATCTACAGGGAGGGGGAAATGGCTACACCTTC
CDR3: CASSHLQGGGNGYTF

length: 17
size: few
V: TRBV18
D: TRBD1
J: TRBJ2-7
DNA: TGTGCCAGCTCACCACAGTCGGTAGGACAGGGCTCCTACGAGCAGTACTTC
CDR3: CASSPQSVGQGSYEQYF

length: 15
size: once
V: TRBV5-5
D: NA
J: TRBJ1-6
DNA: TGTGCCAGCAGCCTAGAGAGCTCCTATAATTCACCCCTCCACTTT
CDR3: CASSLESSYNSPLHF

length: 17
size: NA
V: TRBV19
D: NA
J: TRBJ1-5
DNA: TGTGCCAGTAGTTCCACCATCCTGGGCCGGAGGAATCAGCCCCAGCATTTT
CDR3: CASSSTILGRRNQPQHF

length: 15
size: NA
V: TRBV11-1
D: NA
J: TRBJ2-7
DNA: TGTGCCAGCAGCTTTGACAGACCACGAATCCACGAGCAGTACTTC
CDR3: CASSFDRPRIHEQYF

length: 13
size: once
V: TRBV12-3/TRBV12-4
D: NA
J: TRBJ2-5
DNA: TGTGCCAGCAGCCACTATAGTCAAGAGACCCAGTACTTC
CDR3: CASSHYSQETQYF

length: 17
size: NA
V: TRBV5-1
D: TRBD1
J: TRBJ1-2
DNA: TGCGCCAGCAGCTTGGGCTTTTCGGGACAGGGGGCCTATGGCTACACCTTC
CDR3: CASSLGFSGQGAYGYTF

length: 15
size: NA
V: TRBV7-3
D: TRBD2
J: TRBJ2-1
DNA: TGTGCCAGCAGCGCTAGCGGGAGTTCCTACAATGAGCAGTTCTTC
CDR3: CASSASGSSYNEQFF

length: 14
size: NA
V: TRBV14
D: TRBD2
J: TRBJ2-7
DNA: TGTGCCAGCAGCCAATACAGCGGGACTGGCGAGCAGTACTTC
CDR3: CASSQYSGTGEQYF

length: 17
size: NA
V: TRBV18
D: NA
J: TRBJ2-2
DNA: TGTGCCAGCTCACCGCTCGCTTGGAGCCCGGACACCGGGGAGCTGTTTTTT
CDR3: CASSPLAWSPDTGELFF

length: 15
size: NA
V: TRBV28
D: TRBD2
J: TRBJ2-7
DNA: TGTGCCAGCAGGACGGGACTAGCGGGAGTACCCGAGCAGTACTTC
CDR3: CASRTGLAGVPEQYF

length: 13
size: NA
V: TRBV28
D: TRBD1
J: TRBJ1-6
DNA: TGTGCCAGCAGCGGGACAGGGTATTCACCCCTCCACTTT
CDR3: CASSGTGYSPLHF

length: 15
size: NA
V: TRBV28
D: NA
J: TRBJ1-1
DNA: TGTGCCAGCAGTTTCTATGGCAGGGGTCCCACTGAAGCTTTCTTT
CDR3: CASSFYGRGPTEAFF

length: 19
size: NA
V: TRBV27
D: TRBD2
J: TRBJ2-1
DNA: TGTGCCAGCAGCTACAACGGGGCGCGTGCTAGCGGGAGCCCCGCTGAGCAGTTCTTC
CDR3: CASSYNGARASGSPAEQFF

length: 14
size: NA
V: TRBV5-1
D: TRBD1
J: TRBJ2-3
DNA: TGCGCCAGCAGCTTGGGGACAGGGCTGGATACGCAGTATTTT
CDR3: CASSLGTGLDTQYF

length: 12
size: NA
V: TRBV3-1/TRBV3-2
D: TRBD2
J: TRBJ2-1
DNA: TGTGCCAGCAGCCAAGGGACTAGTCGGCAGTTCTTC
CDR3: CASSQGTSRQFF

length: 14
size: NA
V: TRBV11-2
D: NA
J: TRBJ2-1
DNA: TGTGCCAGCAGCGCCGTAGGAGTTAACAATGAGCAGTTCTTC
CDR3: CASSAVGVNNEQFF

length: 14
size: NA
V: TRBV18
D: TRBD2
J: TRBJ2-1
DNA: TGTGCCAGCTCACTGGCCGGGACTAACAATGAGCAGTTCTTC
CDR3: CASSLAGTNNEQFF

length: 16
size: NA
V: TRBV14
D: NA
J: TRBJ1-2
DNA: TGTGCCAGCAGCCAAGATGGGTCTGCGGTCGGATATGGCTACACCTTC
CDR3: CASSQDGSAVGYGYTF

length: 15
size: NA
V: TRBV6-4
D: NA
J: TRBJ2-1
DNA: TGTGCCAGCAGTGACGCGGGGGCCTCCTACAATGAGCAGTTCTTC
CDR3: CASSDAGASYNEQFF

length: 15
size: NA
V: TRBV28
D: NA
J: TRBJ2-7
DNA: TGTGCCAGCAGTTCGACGTGGCGGGGAGCCTACGAGCAGTACTTC
CDR3: CASSSTWRGAYEQYF

length: 23
size: few
V: TRBV5-1
D: TRBD1
J: TRBJ2-6
DNA: TGCGCCAGCAGCCCGACCGGGACAGGGAATCTCCGGTGGGCCGTCTCTGGGGCCAACGTCCTGACTTTC
CDR3: CASSPTGTGNLRWAVSGANVLTF

length: 14
size: few
V: TRBV18
D: NA
J: TRBJ1-5
DNA: TGTGCCAGCTCAGCCGGGTCGTCGAATCAGCCCCAGCATTTT
CDR3: CASSAGSSNQPQHF

length: 15
size: once
V: TRBV7-3
D: TRBD2
J: TRBJ2-2
DNA: TGTGCCAGCAGCTCGGGACTAGCGGGAGCCGGGGAGCTGTTTTTT
CDR3: CASSSGLAGAGELFF

length: 14
size: few
V: TRBV11-2
D: NA
J: TRBJ1-2
DNA: TGTGCCAGCAGCTTAAATCGGGGACAAGTCGGCTACACCTTC
CDR3: CASSLNRGQVGYTF

length: 16
size: NA
V: TRBV6-2/TRBV6-3
D: NA
J: TRBJ2-1
DNA: TGTGCCAGCAGCCAAGACTCCGGCCCTATCTACAATGAGCAGTTCTTC
CDR3: CASSQDSGPIYNEQFF

length: 15
size: few
V: TRBV18
D: TRBD1
J: TRBJ1-2
DNA: TGTGCCAGCTCACCCATGGACAGGGCGTTGGGGGGCTACACCTTC
CDR3: CASSPMDRALGGYTF

length: 14
size: NA
V: TRBV6-5
D: TRBD1
J: TRBJ2-7
DNA: TGTGCCAGCAGTTACAGGGACAGCCCCTACGAGCAGTACTTC
CDR3: CASSYRDSPYEQYF

length: 16
size: NA
V: TRBV24-1
D: NA
J: TRBJ2-1
DNA: TGTGCCACCAGTGATTTGACTAGCCCACACCGCCATGAGCAGTTCTTC
CDR3: CATSDLTSPHRHEQFF

length: 12
size: NA
V: TRBV25-1
D: NA
J: TRBJ2-7
DNA: TGTGCCAGCAGTGAATGGGCAGACGAGCAGTACTTC
CDR3: CASSEWADEQYF

length: 15
size: NA
V: TRBV7-2
D: TRBD1
J: TRBJ2-2
DNA: TGTGCCAGCAGCTTAGTACAGGGGCGCACCGGGGAGCTGTTTTTT
CDR3: CASSLVQGRTGELFF

length: 15
size: many
V: TRBV4-2
D: NA
J: TRBJ2-7
DNA: TGTGCCAGCAGCCAAGAACCAGCGGAAACCTACGAGCAGTACTTC
CDR3: CASSQEPAETYEQYF